The 28 T cell receptor beta chains below come from one sample, sequenced in a study of blood T cell repertoires in COVID-19. The table came from immunoSEQ multiplex PCR; TCRdb's copy has only in-frame clones and leaves some out. The sample lists 250,000 to 350,000 clones; approximately 91% were seen once. The sequenced sample was PBMCs or T cells enriched from blood (not recorded which). The receptors derive from a woman aged 25 to 45 who had recovered from COVID-19.

The chain carries TRBV15 and TRBJ2-1, with D perhaps TRBD1 (6 bases). Germline values: CDR1 LNHNV, CDR2 YYDKDF (reference sequence). Deletions cut 1 base from V and 5 bases from J, with 6 bases between. This CDR3 has 13 residues. The chain's CDR3 is CATSRGGHNEQFF. CDR3 bases: TGTGCCACCAGCAGAGGGGGGCACAATGAGCAGTTCTTC.

CDR3 region: CSVAWDRVNTEAFF. CDR3 nucleotide sequence: TGCAGCGTTGCTTGGGACAGGGTGAACACTGAAGCTTTCTTT. V usage is TRBV29-1 and J usage is TRBJ1-1, with 9 bases lining up with TRBD1. Germline-derived CDR1 and CDR2 are SQVTM and ANQGSEA. The CDR3 covers 14 residues. The V gene end was trimmed by 4 bases and the J gene end by 0 bases; junction bases not matched to a gene: 3.

The chain combines TRBV5-4 with TRBJ2-5, with D possibly being TRBD1 (6 bases). The CDR3 contains 14 residues. V gave up 0 bases and J gave up 5 bases, with 11 bases separating them. Germline lookup yields CDR1 SGHNT and CDR2 YYREEE (reference sequence). The CDR3 sequence is CASSLGGLWETQYF. The CDR3 DNA sequence: TGTGCCAGCAGCTTGGGGGGGCTGTGGGAGACCCAGTACTTC.

J is TRBJ1-1 and V is TRBV6-2 or TRBV6-3; TRBD1 agrees at 7 bases. The ends lost 6 bases at V and 5 bases at J; junction bases unmatched: 12. CDR1 is MNHEY, CDR2 SVGEGT, per germline. The CDR3 length is 15 residues. CDR3 amino acids: CASSSPIGGRTEAFF. The DNA for the CDR3 is TGTGCCAGCAGCTCACCTATAGGGGGCCGGACTGAAGCTTTCTTT.

Concerning this clone itself: Other DNA sequences in the sample encode the same CDR3. The chain has TRBV19 and TRBJ2-7; D gene uncertain. CDR3 length equals 12 residues. Germline V gives CDR1 LNHDA, CDR2 SQIVND (reference sequence). The ends were cut back, 1 base at V and 2 bases at J, with 3 bases in the middle. The DNA for the CDR3 is TGTGCCAGTAGTATAGGAGCCTACGAGCAGTACTTC. It codes for CASSIGAYEQYF.

The V and J genes are TRBV7-9 and TRBJ1-2; D gene uncertain. The CDR3 sequence is 11 residues long. V lost 4 bases and J 4 bases, leaving 4 bases between the germline ends. The germline V gene encodes CDR1 SEHNR and CDR2 FQNEAQ (reference sequence). The CDR3 region has the DNA TGTGCCAGCAGCTCGAGCTATGGCTACACCTTC. Protein product: CASSSSYGYTF.

The rearrangement uses TRBV28 and TRBJ2-1; D might be TRBD2 (5 bases). V was shortened by 6 bases and J by 2 bases, with 14 bases between the two germline ends. There are 15 residues in the CDR3. Germline V lookup: CDR1 MDHEN, CDR2 SYDVKM. This CDR3 is CASRLSGNAYNEQFF. CDR3 in DNA: TGTGCCAGCAGACTAAGCGGAAATGCCTACAATGAGCAGTTCTTC.

The J gene is TRBJ1-2, the V gene TRBV28; D remains unclear. The germline CDR1 and CDR2 sequences are MDHEN and SYDVKM. Between the trimmed V and J ends, which lost 4 bases and 0 bases, there was a span of 12 bases. The CDR3 is 15 residues long. CDR3 residues: CASSSPFGPNYGYTF. CDR3 coding DNA: TGTGCCAGCAGTTCCCCCTTTGGGCCTAACTATGGCTACACCTTC.

The rearrangement uses TRBV11-3 and TRBJ1-2; D perhaps matches TRBD1 (6 bases). Trimming took off 0 bases at V and 4 bases at J, with 15 bases between the two ends. CDR3 length: 16 amino acids. Germline values: CDR1 SGHNT, CDR2 YENEEA. For the CDR3, the DNA is TGTGCCAGCAGCTTAGAGGACAGCCTAGTTATCTATGGCTACACCTTC. This codes for CASSLEDSLVIYGYTF.

The chain links TRBV9 to TRBJ2-3, with 11 bases identical to TRBD2. The CDR3 sequence is 16 residues long. Germline CDR1 SGDLS, CDR2 YYNGEE. J was trimmed by 2 bases and V by 4 bases; bases with no gene match: 6. The CDR3 bases are TGTGCCAGCAGCCCCCGACTAGCGGGGCCCACAGATACGCAGTATTTT. Translated: CASSPRLAGPTDTQYF. The entire variable domain, with the rest obtained from reference TRBV9 and TRBJ2-3, is as follows: DSGVTQTPKHLITATGQRVTLRCSPRSGDLSVYWYQQSLDQGLQFLIQYYNGEERAKGNILERFSAQQFPDLHSELNLSSLELGDSALYFCASSPRLAGPTDTQYFGPGTRLTVL.

The chain is built from TRBV27 and TRBJ2-7; D possibly corresponds to TRBD2 (6 bases). The CDR3 totals 15 residues. Germline CDR1 reads MNHEY; CDR2 reads SMNVEV (reference sequence). V was pared by 5 bases and J by 1 base, with 15 bases between. CDR3 sequence reads: CASSRRAGGSYEQYF. DNA of the CDR3: TGTGCCAGCAGTAGGAGGGCCGGGGGATCCTACGAGCAGTACTTC.

The CDR3 sequence: CAWSVLVVSGRYTDTQYF. The CDR3 region has the DNA TGTGCCTGGAGTGTACTTGTGGTTAGCGGGAGATACACAGATACGCAGTATTTT. The chain joins TRBV30 to TRBJ2-3; TRBD2 agrees at 9 bases. Germline CDR1 and CDR2: GTSNPN and SVGIG (reference sequence). This CDR3 has 18 amino acids. Trimming cost V 0 bases and J 2 bases; bases outside gene matches: 12. Combining the CDR3 with reference TRBV30 and TRBJ2-3 gives the whole variable domain SQTIHQWPATLVQPVGSPLSLECTVEGTSNPNLYWYRQAAGRGLQLLFYSVGIGQISSEVPQNLSASRPQDRQFILSSKKLLLSDSGFYLCAWSVLVVSGRYTDTQYFGPGTRLTVL.

The CDR3 DNA reads as TGTGCTTCCACGGGAAACAATTCACCCCTCCACTTT. Its protein is CASTGNNSPLHF. The rearrangement joins TRBV11-2 to TRBJ1-6, with unresolved D. CDR3 length equals 12 residues. In germline, CDR1 is SGHAT, CDR2 FQNNGV.

The J gene is TRBJ1-3, the V gene TRBV7-9; 8 bases line up with TRBD1. The CDR3 contains 19 residues. Germline CDR1 is SEHNR and CDR2 is FQNEAQ (reference sequence). With 5 bases clipped from V and 1 base from J, the junction kept 16 bases outside the gene matches. The CDR3, as DNA: TGTGCCAGCAGCATCGAGGGGTTTCACAGGGGGGTTTCTGGAAACACCATATATTTT. Translating it yields CASSIEGFHRGVSGNTIYF.

V gene TRBV5-1 combines with J gene TRBJ1-2; D not certain. CDR3 length: 17 residues. Trimming stripped 1 base from V and 4 bases from J, with 20 bases between. CDR1 and CDR2 (germline): SGHRS, YFSETQ. The CDR3 region has the DNA TGCGCCAGCAGCTTGTCGGGAGTAGGGAGTGGTTCCTATGGCTACACCTTC. Its protein product is CASSLSGVGSGSYGYTF.

V usage is TRBV7-9 and J usage is TRBJ2-3; 11 bases match TRBD1. The germline CDR1 and CDR2 sequences are SEHNR and FQNEAQ (reference sequence). The CDR3 sequence is 16 residues long. Trimming at V came to 3 bases and at J to 6 bases, leaving 8 bases not matched to a gene. For the CDR3, the DNA is TGTGCCAGCAGCTTTTGGACAGGGGGCACAGGGGATACGCAGTATTTT. It is translated as CASSFWTGGTGDTQYF. Together with reference TRBV7-9 and TRBJ2-3, the CDR3 gives the full variable domain: DTGVSQNPRHKITKRGQNVTFRCDPISEHNRLYWYRQTLGQGPEFLTYFQNEAQLEKSRLLSDRFSAERPKGSFSTLEIQRTEQGDSAMYLCASSFWTGGTGDTQYFGPGTRLTVL.

The rearrangement joins TRBV27 to TRBJ2-2; 9 bases align to TRBD1. The CDR3 has 18 amino acids. J was trimmed by 0 bases and V by 6 bases; bases with no gene match: 11. CDR1 and CDR2 from the germline V gene are MNHEY and SMNVEV (reference sequence). CDR3 amino acids: CASRTGTGSIANTGELFF. The CDR3 coding sequence is TGTGCCAGCAGAACCGGGACAGGGAGTATCGCGAACACCGGGGAGCTGTTTTTT.

V usage is TRBV27 and J usage is TRBJ2-3, with 16 bases identical to TRBD2. Germline CDR1 reads MNHEY; CDR2 reads SMNVEV (reference sequence). The CDR3 is 19 amino acids. With 5 bases clipped from V and 1 base from J, the junction kept 9 bases outside the gene matches. The CDR3 nucleotides read TGTGCCAGCAGTCCCCTGGGACTAGCGGGAGGGTTTGGCACAGATACGCAGTATTTT. Its protein is CASSPLGLAGGFGTDTQYF.

A single count supports this clone. The chain employs TRBV19 and TRBJ1-1; D gene unclear. The CDR3 totals 12 residues. V lost 7 bases, J lost 4 bases, and 10 bases lay in between. The germline CDR1 and CDR2 sequences are LNHDA and SQIVND (reference sequence). The CDR3 loop reads CASMRDITEAFF. In nucleotides, the CDR3 is TGTGCCAGTATGAGAGACATCACTGAAGCTTTCTTT.

The rearrangement joins TRBV25-1 to TRBJ2-1; TRBD2 matches 10 bases. CDR1 and CDR2 (germline): MGHDK, SYGVNS. The CDR3 consists of 14 residues. The ends lost 2 bases at V and 7 bases at J; junction bases unmatched: 2. CDR3 in amino acids: CASSESGGANEQFF. The CDR3 region has the DNA TGTGCCAGCAGTGAAAGCGGGGGGGCGAATGAGCAGTTCTTC.

The V call is TRBV5-1, the J call TRBJ2-2, with 9 bases identical to TRBD1. Germline V gene sequence: CDR1 SGHRS, CDR2 YFSETQ. The CDR3 covers 18 residues. J was trimmed by 0 bases and V by 3 bases; bases with no gene match: 9. CDR3 coding DNA: TGCGCCAGCAGCTCACCCGAGGACAGGGGCGCGAACACCGGGGAGCTGTTTTTT. Translated: CASSSPEDRGANTGELFF.

The chain uses TRBV4-3 and TRBJ2-5; 9 bases line up with TRBD2. Germline V gives CDR1 LGHNA, CDR2 YSLEER. CDR3 size: 17 residues. V trimming: 0 bases; J trimming: 3 bases; junction bases outside the gene matches: 8. The chain's CDR3 is CASSQDLGASGEETQYF. The CDR3 DNA sequence: TGCGCCAGCAGCCAAGATCTTGGGGCTAGCGGGGAAGAGACCCAGTACTTC.

The V gene is TRBV3-1 (or the pseudogene TRBV3-2), the J gene TRBJ2-5; TRBD2 matches at 8 bases. CDR1 is LGHDT, CDR2 YNNKEL, per germline (reference sequence). There are 16 residues in the CDR3. The V segment lost 6 bases and the J segment 4 bases; nucleotides outside the gene matches: 13. CDR3 sequence: CASSLRPGLEGETQYF. CDR3 coding DNA: TGTGCCAGCAGTCTGAGACCGGGACTAGAGGGAGAGACCCAGTACTTC.

J is TRBJ1-3 and V is TRBV11-3; D is unclear. In germline, CDR1 is SGHNT, CDR2 YENEEA. This CDR3 has 17 residues. V lost 7 bases, J lost 0 bases, and 19 bases lay in between. The CDR3 sequence is CASTFGPTYYSGNTIYF. The CDR3 DNA reads as TGTGCCAGCACATTCGGCCCAACTTACTACTCTGGAAACACCATATATTTT.

V is TRBV7-9 and J is TRBJ2-1, with 10 nucleotides matching TRBD1. V gave up 5 bases and J gave up 6 bases; unmatched junction bases: 7. Germline CDR1 is SEHNR and CDR2 is FQNEAQ (reference sequence). This CDR3 has 15 residues. CDR3 region: CASSLGGQGSNEQFF. The CDR3 region has the DNA TGTGCCAGCAGCCTAGGGGGACAGGGGAGCAATGAGCAGTTCTTC.

The CDR3 spells CASSLGQGVFF. The CDR3 region has the DNA TGTGCCAGCAGCTTGGGACAGGGGGTATTTTTT. The chain joins TRBV11-2 to TRBJ1-4; the match to TRBD1 covers 11 bases. The junction had 2 bases not matched to a gene; V was cut back by 3 bases and J by 17 bases. This CDR3 region has 11 residues. Germline lookup yields CDR1 SGHAT and CDR2 FQNNGV.

V is TRBV7-9 and J is TRBJ2-6; weak D call: TRBD1 (7 bases). Trimming cost V 5 bases and J 1 base, with 21 bases left between them. The germline CDR1 and CDR2 sequences are SEHNR and FQNEAQ (reference sequence). The CDR3 runs 19 residues. The CDR3 sequence: CASSRKGQVGGSGANVLTF. CDR3 nucleotides: TGTGCCAGCAGCCGTAAAGGACAGGTCGGAGGGTCTGGGGCCAACGTCCTGACTTTC.

This chain connects TRBV6-5 to TRBJ1-4; TRBD1 aligns across 8 bases. This CDR3 comprises 15 residues. Germline CDR1 is MNHEY and CDR2 is SVGAGI. Germline trimming cut 5 bases from V and 8 bases from J; bases unmatched to any gene: 10. The CDR3 loop reads CASSTLDRDREKLFF. In DNA, the CDR3 is TGTGCCAGCAGTACCCTGGACAGGGATAGGGAAAAACTGTTTTTT.